The 4 T cell receptor beta chains below come from one sample, sequenced in a study of blood T cell repertoires in COVID-19. Clones were sequenced by immunoSEQ multiplex PCR, and TCRdb holds only the in-frame ones, with some missing. The top ten clones hold 5% to 6.5% of a sample with about 250,000 clones, about 91% of them seen once. The specimen was peripheral blood. These receptors were obtained from a woman aged 25-40 years with COVID-19, enrolled during active disease.

V gene TRBV7-2 combines with J gene TRBJ2-2; D is perhaps TRBD2 (6 bases). Trimming took off 7 bases at V and 1 base at J, with 16 bases between the two ends. Per germline, CDR1 SGHTA and CDR2 FQGNSA. The CDR3 spans 16 residues. The CDR3 DNA sequence: TGTGCCAGCACCCCTGAGGGAGCGGGGAACACCGGGGAGCTGTTTTTT. It encodes CASTPEGAGNTGELFF.

The V gene is TRBV7-8, the J gene TRBJ1-2; 8 positions match TRBD1. The germline CDR1 and CDR2 sequences are SGHVS and FQNEAQ. The CDR3 has 16 residues. With 6 bases clipped from V and 2 bases from J, the junction kept 11 bases outside the gene matches. CDR3 region: CASRPIRGRMNYGYTF. The DNA for the CDR3 is TGTGCCAGCAGACCGATCAGGGGGCGGATGAACTATGGCTACACCTTC.

The V call is TRBV19, the J call TRBJ1-2; 7 nucleotides line up with TRBD1. Germline trimming cut 8 bases from V and 7 bases from J; bases unmatched to any gene: 13. Germline V gene lookup returns CDR1 LNHDA and CDR2 SQIVND (reference sequence). The CDR3 is 14 residues long. CDR3 amino acids: CASDTGTDYVGYTF. In nucleotides, the CDR3 is TGTGCCAGTGACACCGGGACAGATTATGTTGGCTACACCTTC. Full variable domain (remainder filled in from reference TRBV19 and TRBJ1-2): DGGITQSPKYLFRKEGQNVTLSCEQNLNHDAMYWYRQDPGQGLRLIYYSQIVNDFQKGDIAEGYSVSREKKESFPLTVTSAQKNPTAFYLCASDTGTDYVGYTFGSGTRLTVV.

Comments on this clone: This sample also contains other DNA sequences that code for the same CDR3. The chain is built from TRBV11-3 and TRBJ2-3, with TRBD2 identical over 10 bases. CDR3 length equals 15 residues. With 5 bases clipped from V and 2 bases from J, the junction kept 4 bases outside the gene matches. Germline-derived CDR1 and CDR2 are SGHNT and YENEEA. Written as DNA, the CDR3 is TGTGCCAGCAGCCTCGGACTAGCGGCCACAGATACGCAGTATTTT. It translates to CASSLGLAATDTQYF.